The 14 T cell receptor beta chains below were found in one sample sequenced in a study of cytomegalovirus exposure and HLA in healthy donors. 60 Vbeta and 13 Jbeta primers were used in PCR. Some clones are missing from TCRdb's copy, which holds only in-frame ones; the method was immunoSEQ multiplex PCR. Of about 220,000 clones listed, 76% were seen once; the top ten hold roughly 0.6%. Sequences were obtained from PBMCs. The receptors here all came from a man aged 18 to 30 in good health and CMV-seronegative.

This rearrangement joins TRBV7-9 to TRBJ2-1; possibly TRBD2 for D (6 bases). The CDR3 has 16 residues. The germline V and J ends were trimmed by 2 bases and 4 bases, with 15 bases remaining between them. Germline V gives CDR1 SEHNR, CDR2 FQNEAQ (reference sequence). The CDR3 region is CASSLLGGENYNEQFF. The DNA of the CDR3 is TGTGCCAGCAGCTTACTCGGGGGTGAGAATTACAATGAGCAGTTCTTC.

V is TRBV28 and J is TRBJ1-4; D is undetermined. The CDR3 has 15 amino acids. The germline CDR1 and CDR2 sequences are MDHEN and SYDVKM. V was pared by 1 base and J by 8 bases, with 14 bases between. The DNA of the CDR3 is TGTGCCAGCAGTTTATATTCGGGAGCCGGGGAAAAACTGTTTTTT. Translation gives CASSLYSGAGEKLFF.

This clone is a singleton in its sample. This chain links TRBV7-9 with TRBJ2-1, with TRBD1 identical over 7 bases. Trimming removed 8 bases from V and 6 bases from J; junction bases left unmatched: 7. CDR1 is SEHNR, CDR2 FQNEAQ, per germline (reference sequence). This CDR3 contains 13 residues. This CDR3 reads CASRQGSFNEQFF. The DNA of the CDR3 is TGTGCCAGCCGACAGGGAAGTTTCAATGAGCAGTTCTTC.

This clone occurred a few times. The chain has TRBV6-5 and TRBJ1-1, with 10 bases fitting TRBD1. In germline, CDR1 is MNHEY, CDR2 SVGAGI. The ends lost 6 bases at V and 11 bases at J; junction bases unmatched: 3. The CDR3 totals 11 residues. This CDR3 reads CASSRQGAAFF. CDR3 bases: TGTGCCAGCAGCCGACAGGGGGCGGCTTTCTTT.

The chain recombines TRBV4-1 with TRBJ1-1, with D possibly being TRBD1 (6 bases). Germline CDR1 MGHRA, CDR2 YSYEKL. V was clipped by 4 bases and J by 8 bases, with 14 bases between them. The CDR3 is 13 residues long. The CDR3 sequence is CASSLRGGGEAFF. CDR3 DNA: TGCGCCAGCAGCCTAAGGGGGGGAGGCGAAGCTTTCTTT.

This rearrangement joins TRBV4-1 to TRBJ1-2, with TRBD1 matching 12 bases. Trimming at V came to 3 bases and at J to 5 bases, leaving 4 bases not matched to a gene. This CDR3 is 15 amino acids long. The germline V gene has CDR1 MGHRA and CDR2 YSYEKL. CDR3 DNA sequence: TGCGCCAGCAGCCATGGGACAGGGGGCGGGTATGGCTACACCTTC. It encodes CASSHGTGGGYGYTF.

V usage is TRBV2 and J usage is TRBJ2-2; TRBD1 matches 9 bases. V lost 4 bases and J lost 1; bases outside the gene matches: 1. This CDR3 contains 15 residues. Germline CDR1 and CDR2: SNHLY and FYNNEI. CDR3 amino acids: CASSAGQGNTGELFF. Written as DNA, the CDR3 is TGTGCCAGCAGTGCGGGACAGGGGAACACCGGGGAGCTGTTTTTT.

J is TRBJ2-1 and V is TRBV4-1; 9 positions agree with TRBD2. The CDR3 contains 16 residues. Germline V CDR1 and CDR2: MGHRA, YSYEKL. The trim removed 4 bases at V and 4 bases at J, leaving 8 bases unmatched. The CDR3 loop is CASSPRTSEIYNEQFF. The CDR3 coding sequence is TGCGCCAGCAGCCCGAGGACTAGCGAGATATACAATGAGCAGTTCTTC.

The V call is TRBV4-1, the J call TRBJ2-1; TRBD2 agrees at 13 bases. This CDR3 is 19 amino acids long. Germline V lookup: CDR1 MGHRA, CDR2 YSYEKL. Losses at the gene ends were 5 bases for V and 0 bases for J; bases not matched to a gene: 10. CDR3 amino acids: CASSEGGLAGPLSYNEQFF. The CDR3 DNA sequence: TGCGCCAGCAGCGAAGGGGGACTAGCGGGACCCCTCTCCTACAATGAGCAGTTCTTC.

This chain links TRBV2 with TRBJ2-7; weak D call: TRBD2 (7 bases). Trimming removed 6 bases from V and 5 bases from J, with 29 bases in between. The CDR3 runs to 18 residues. Germline CDR1 and CDR2: SNHLY and FYNNEI. The DNA for the CDR3 is TGTGCCAGCAGGACTAATCCCAGTGGCGGGGGCAATCTCAACGAGCAGTACTTC. Translated, it gives CASRTNPSGGGNLNEQYF.

This clone was found once. Other DNA sequences within the sample encode an identical CDR3. The V call is TRBV5-6, the J call TRBJ1-2; D gene ambiguous. Germline values: CDR1 SGHDT, CDR2 YYEEEE. The CDR3 has 13 amino acids. V dropped 0 bases and J dropped 1 base, with 4 bases sitting between them. Here the CDR3 reads CASSLGGNYGYTF. As DNA, the CDR3 is TGTGCCAGCAGCTTGGGAGGTAACTATGGCTACACCTTC.

This clone was counted between two and nine times. The rearrangement joins TRBV5-1 to TRBJ1-2; D unclear. V dropped 0 bases and J dropped 0 bases, with 6 bases sitting between them. The germline V gene has CDR1 SGHRS and CDR2 YFSETQ. CDR3 size: 14 residues. The CDR3, as DNA: TGCGCCAGCAGCTTGGGAGGGACTAACTATGGCTACACCTTC. Protein: CASSLGGTNYGYTF.

The genes are TRBV28 and TRBJ2-2; 8 bases agree with TRBD1. The CDR3 is 16 residues long. J was trimmed by 1 base and V by 5 bases; bases with no gene match: 6. Germline V gene lookup returns CDR1 MDHEN and CDR2 SYDVKM. CDR3 in amino acids: CASSLGGTGNTGELFF. DNA for the CDR3: TGTGCCAGCAGTCTAGGGGGGACAGGGAACACCGGGGAGCTGTTTTTT.

The rearrangement joins TRBV29-1 to TRBJ2-4, with 10 bases lining up with TRBD1. Per the germline V gene, CDR1 is SQVTM and CDR2 is ANQGSEA. This CDR3 has 13 residues. The trim removed 7 bases at V and 5 bases at J, leaving 5 bases unmatched. Written as DNA, the CDR3 is TGCAGCGCCGTGACAGGGGGCGAAAACATTCAGTACTTC. Its protein product is CSAVTGGENIQYF.